This entry lists 26 T cell receptor beta chains sequenced from one sample in a study of high-grade serous ovarian cancer treatment subgroups (dated by TCRdb to the early 2020s). Tumor samples were obtained before definitive surgery or chemotherapy. Library preparation was by the immunoSEQ multiplex PCR assay. Imported from immuneACCESS, the table was reduced by TCRdb to in-frame sequences with V and J called. These copies leave out some clones; in studies compared against another copy, an unresolved V gene accounts for under half, and the cause of the remainder is not known. The sample contains about 520 clones, over 75% of them found a single time. The ten most abundant clones make up under 12% of the sample. The sequencing input was tumor tissue. These receptors originate from a human donor with high-grade serous ovarian cancer.

The V and J genes are TRBV6-6 and TRBJ2-5, with no clear D. The CDR3 loop spans 14 amino acids. Germline V gene data show CDR1 as MNHNY and CDR2 as SVGAGI (reference sequence). V lost 5 bases, J lost 3 bases, and 13 bases lay in between. The CDR3 bases are TGTGCCAGCAGTGACCTCCCACAGAAAGAGACCCAGTACTTC. Amino acids: CASSDLPQKETQYF.

The chain carries TRBV28 and TRBJ2-7, with D perhaps TRBD1 or TRBD2 (6 bases each). Germline CDR1 and CDR2: MDHEN and SYDVKM. V was shortened by 10 bases and J by 2 bases, with 15 bases between the two germline ends. This CDR3 contains 13 residues. The CDR3 loop reads CATSGAGAYEQYF. CDR3 nucleotide sequence: TGTGCCACCTCGGGGGCGGGCGCCTACGAGCAGTACTTC.

This rearrangement joins TRBV2 to TRBJ2-2; D gene uncertain. The germline V gene has CDR1 SNHLY and CDR2 FYNNEI. The CDR3 spans 14 residues. V dropped 9 bases and J dropped 5 bases, with 16 bases sitting between them. The CDR3 DNA follows: TGTGCCAGTCAATATACGGGTGAAACCGGGGAGCTGTTTTTT. It yields the protein CASQYTGETGELFF.

The rearrangement links TRBV27 to TRBJ1-6, with 9 bases lining up with TRBD1. Germline trimming cut 1 base from V and 10 bases from J; bases unmatched to any gene: 5. The CDR3 length is 15 residues. Germline-derived CDR1 and CDR2 are MNHEY and SMNVEV (reference sequence). CDR3 in DNA: TGTGCCAGCAGTTTATGGGGACAGGGTCAATCACCCCTCCACTTT. Translation gives CASSLWGQGQSPLHF.

The chain recombines TRBV19 with TRBJ2-3; perhaps TRBD2 as D (7 bases). The length of the CDR3 is 14 residues. V was cut by 5 bases and J by 2 bases, with 11 bases left in between. CDR1 is LNHDA and CDR2 is SQIVND in the germline V gene (reference sequence). The DNA of the CDR3 is TGTGCCAGTAGTGACGCGGGGGCCACAGATACGCAGTATTTT. Protein product: CASSDAGATDTQYF.

This chain links TRBV5-8 with TRBJ2-3; D gene uncertain. Looked up from germline, CDR1 is SGHTS and CDR2 is YDEGEE. Trimming took 4 bases from V and 2 from J, leaving 11 bases between them. The CDR3 extends over 14 amino acids. CDR3: CASSPLYSTDTQYF. In DNA, the CDR3 is TGTGCCAGCAGCCCGTTGTACTCCACAGATACGCAGTATTTT.

The chain employs TRBV18 and TRBJ2-1; a possible D gene is TRBD2 (6 bases). V was clipped by 3 bases and J by 6 bases, with 12 bases between them. This CDR3 has 14 amino acids. Per germline, CDR1 KGHSH and CDR2 LQKENI. The DNA of the CDR3 is TGTGCCAGCTCACCCCGGGACTCTTCCAATGAGCAGTTCTTC. Translation: CASSPRDSSNEQFF.

This chain uses TRBV6-1 with TRBJ2-1; 11 bases map to TRBD2. CDR3 length: 21 amino acids. Trimming at V came to 1 base and at J to 0 bases, leaving 14 bases not matched to a gene. From germline, CDR1 is MNHNS and CDR2 SASEGT. The CDR3 protein is CASSEEGGLAGGESSYNEQFF. The CDR3 DNA sequence: TGTGCCAGCAGTGAAGAAGGGGGGCTAGCGGGGGGCGAAAGCTCCTACAATGAGCAGTTCTTC.

This clone appeared a single time. This rearrangement joins TRBV6-1 to TRBJ1-3, with D unclear. CDR1 and CDR2 from the germline V gene are MNHNS and SASEGT. This CDR3 is 15 amino acids long. Trimming took 6 bases from V and 0 from J, leaving 12 bases between them. In DNA form, the CDR3 reads TGTGCCAGCAGCTACGACCGGGTCTCTGGAAACACCATATATTTT. The encoded protein is CASSYDRVSGNTIYF.

This clone was counted between two and nine times. The rearrangement links TRBV28 to TRBJ1-2, with D unresolved. The V gene lost 4 bases and the J gene lost 2 bases, with 2 bases spanning the gap. CDR1 is MDHEN, CDR2 SYDVKM, per germline. CDR3 length equals 11 residues. The CDR3 DNA is TGTGCCAGCAGTTCCAACTATGGCTACACCTTC. Translation: CASSSNYGYTF.

V gene TRBV27 combines with J gene TRBJ2-2; 13 positions match TRBD2. Germline V gene data show CDR1 as MNHEY and CDR2 as SMNVEV (reference sequence). The CDR3 is 17 amino acids. Trimming took 5 bases from V and 4 from J; bases not matched to a gene: 7. The CDR3 protein is CASSLRLAGGFTGELFF. As DNA, the CDR3 is TGTGCCAGCAGTCTGAGACTAGCGGGAGGTTTCACCGGGGAGCTGTTTTTT.

J is TRBJ2-3 and V is TRBV5-5; a possible D gene is TRBD2 (5 bases). This CDR3 contains 17 residues. V lost 0 bases and J 0 bases, leaving 14 bases between the germline ends. CDR1 is SGHKS and CDR2 is YYEKEE in the germline V gene (reference sequence). The CDR3 region has the DNA TGTGCCAGCAGCTTGGACCCGGACTTTATAAGCACAGATACGCAGTATTTT. It translates to CASSLDPDFISTDTQYF.

The chain couples TRBV27 to TRBJ1-5, with a weak D call TRBD1 (6 bases). V was shortened by 4 bases and J by 4 bases, with 11 bases between the two germline ends. Germline V CDR1 and CDR2: MNHEY, SMNVEV (reference sequence). This CDR3 is built from 14 residues. The CDR3 sequence is CASSSTTGNQPQHF. CDR3 nucleotides: TGTGCCAGCAGTTCCACGACAGGTAATCAGCCCCAGCATTTT.

The sample holds a few counts of this clone. This chain uses TRBV11-3 with TRBJ2-7, with a tentative D call TRBD2 (5 bases). Looked up from germline, CDR1 is SGHNT and CDR2 is YENEEA. The CDR3 is 15 residues long. The V end was cut by 1 base, the J end by 1 base, with 11 bases between. CDR3: CASSLGFGVSYEQYF. In DNA, the CDR3 is TGTGCCAGCAGCTTAGGATTCGGGGTTTCCTACGAGCAGTACTTC.

CDR3 coding DNA: TGTGCCAGCAGTTACGCCAGGGGGGACAATCAGCCCCAGCATTTT. Residues: CASSYARGDNQPQHF. The genes are TRBV6-5 and TRBJ1-5; 7 bases are a match to TRBD1. Germline CDR1 MNHEY, CDR2 SVGAGI. This CDR3 has 15 residues. Trimming removed 2 bases from V and 3 bases from J; junction bases left unmatched: 4.

This chain joins TRBV6-6 and TRBJ2-1; 9 bases are shared with TRBD2. CDR1 and CDR2 from the germline V gene are MNHNY and SVGAGI (reference sequence). The V gene end was trimmed by 4 bases and the J gene end by 3 bases; junction bases not matched to a gene: 1. CDR3 length equals 14 residues. The CDR3 spells CASSFSGSYNEQFF. CDR3 in DNA: TGTGCCAGCAGTTTTAGCGGGAGCTACAATGAGCAGTTCTTC.

The chain recombines TRBV2 with TRBJ1-6; D not resolved. Germline CDR1 and CDR2: SNHLY and FYNNEI. The V end was cut by 2 bases, the J end by 8 bases, with 10 bases between. The length of the CDR3 is 14 residues. The CDR3 sequence is CASSESRADSPLHF. The CDR3 DNA follows: TGTGCCAGCAGTGAATCGCGAGCGGATTCACCCCTCCACTTT.

Notes on this clone: The junction and the germline gene differ at one end; a read error may be behind it. The chain employs TRBV5-8 and TRBJ2-2; tentative D call: TRBD2 (5 bases). This CDR3 spans 14 amino acids. Germline assignment: CDR1 SGHTS and CDR2 YDEGEE. CDR3 sequence (DNA): TGTGCCAGCAGCTTGCGAGGGAACCCCGGGGAGCTGTTTTTT. This sequence encodes CASSLRGNPGELFF.

The V gene is TRBV30, the J gene TRBJ2-3, with D tentatively TRBD2 (6 bases). Germline lookup yields CDR1 GTSNPN and CDR2 SVGIG (reference sequence). V lost 4 bases and J lost 6, with 14 bases in between. This CDR3 is built from 13 residues. The CDR3 here is CAWIGGAKDTQYF. In DNA form, the CDR3 reads TGTGCCTGGATTGGAGGGGCCAAGGATACGCAGTATTTT.

The J gene is TRBJ1-1, the V gene TRBV18; 11 bases map to TRBD1. The CDR3 runs to 16 residues. CDR1 and CDR2 (germline): KGHSH, LQKENI. J lost 11 bases, V lost 2 bases, and 13 bases had no gene match. Here the CDR3 reads CASSPSTRTGGGGAFF. DNA of the CDR3: TGTGCCAGCTCACCATCGACGAGGACAGGGGGCGGAGGGGCTTTCTTT.

Concerning this clone itself: A junction end diverges from the germline sequence, so it may reflect a read error. The V gene is TRBV7-9, the J gene TRBJ2-7; D is possibly TRBD1 or TRBD2 (5 bases each). The CDR3 has 14 residues. The germline CDR1 and CDR2 sequences are SEHNR and FQNEAQ (reference sequence). CDR3 coding DNA: TGTGCCAGCACCTCCGGGGCTTATAGCTACGAGCAGCACTTC. This sequence encodes CASTSGAYSYEQHF.

This clone was counted only a few times. The CDR3 is CASSEEFLEGMNTEAFF. The DNA of the CDR3 is TGTGCCAGCAGTGAAGAGTTTCTCGAGGGCATGAACACTGAAGCTTTCTTT. The chain combines TRBV2 with TRBJ1-1; D remains ambiguous. CDR1 SNHLY and CDR2 FYNNEI come from the germline V gene. The CDR3 length is 17 residues. Trimming took 1 base from V and 0 from J, leaving 15 bases between them.

The chain carries TRBV6-5 and TRBJ1-1; the D gene is possibly TRBD1 (6 bases). This CDR3 is built from 15 residues. Germline CDR1 is MNHEY and CDR2 is SVGAGI. V was shortened by 0 bases and J by 4 bases, with 12 bases between the two germline ends. CDR3 sequence: CASSYSDQGPTEAFF. CDR3 bases: TGTGCCAGCAGTTACTCGGATCAGGGGCCCACTGAAGCTTTCTTT.

The J gene is TRBJ2-5, the V gene TRBV6-5; D not resolved. The CDR3 has 15 residues. Germline assignment: CDR1 MNHEY and CDR2 SVGAGI. Between the trimmed V and J ends, which lost 0 bases and 4 bases, there was a span of 12 bases. CDR3 bases: TGTGCCAGCAGTTACTCGGGTGGGTTTGGAGAGACCCAGTACTTC. Amino acids: CASSYSGGFGETQYF.

This clone occurred once. The rearrangement joins TRBV6-4 to TRBJ2-1; TRBD1 matches at 7 bases. The germline CDR1 and CDR2 sequences are MRHNA and SNTAGT. The CDR3 covers 15 residues. Trimming cost V 0 bases and J 12 bases; bases outside gene matches: 11. For the CDR3, the DNA is TGTGCCAGCAGTGACTCGCGACAGGGAATGTGGGTGCAGTTCTTC. It translates to CASSDSRQGMWVQFF.

This clone was detected only a few times. V is TRBV29-1 and J is TRBJ1-2, with D maybe TRBD1 (6 bases). Per germline, CDR1 SQVTM and CDR2 ANQGSEA. The length of the CDR3 is 15 residues. The V and J ends lost 4 bases and 4 bases respectively, with 19 bases between them. The CDR3 DNA reads TGCAGCGTTGTTGGAGGTCGTGACAGGACCTATGGCTACACCTTC. Protein: CSVVGGRDRTYGYTF. Supplemented by reference TRBV29-1 and TRBJ1-2, the full variable domain reads SAVISQKPSRDICQRGTSLTIQCQVDSQVTMMFWYRQQPGQSLTLIATANQGSEATYESGFVIDKFPISRPNLTFSTLTVSNMSPEDSSIYLCSVVGGRDRTYGYTFGSGTRLTVV.